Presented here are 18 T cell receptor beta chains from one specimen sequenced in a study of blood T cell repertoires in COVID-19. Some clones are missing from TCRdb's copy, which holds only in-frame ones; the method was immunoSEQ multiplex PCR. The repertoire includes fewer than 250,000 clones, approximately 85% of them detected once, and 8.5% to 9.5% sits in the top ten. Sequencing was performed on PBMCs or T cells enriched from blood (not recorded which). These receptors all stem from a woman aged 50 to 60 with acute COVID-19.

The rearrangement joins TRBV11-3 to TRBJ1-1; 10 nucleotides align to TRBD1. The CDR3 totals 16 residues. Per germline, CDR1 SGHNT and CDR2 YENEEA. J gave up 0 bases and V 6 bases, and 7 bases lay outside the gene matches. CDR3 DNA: TGTGCCAGCAGAGCGTGGACAGGGGGGCTGAACACTGAAGCTTTCTTT. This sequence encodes CASRAWTGGLNTEAFF.

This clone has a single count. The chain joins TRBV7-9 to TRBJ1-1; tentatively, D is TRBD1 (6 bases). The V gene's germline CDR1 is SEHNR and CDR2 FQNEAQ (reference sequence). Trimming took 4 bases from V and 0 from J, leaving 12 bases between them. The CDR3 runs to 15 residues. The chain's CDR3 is CASSSRAGVNTEAFF. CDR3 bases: TGTGCCAGCAGCTCAAGAGCAGGGGTGAACACTGAAGCTTTCTTT.

CDR3 in DNA: TGTGCCAGCAGGCGCGATCTAGCTGGACCCTACGAGCAGTACTTC. Its protein product is CASRRDLAGPYEQYF. The gene calls are TRBV7-2 and TRBJ2-7, with a weak D call TRBD2 (5 bases). The CDR3 length is 15 residues. Germline-derived CDR1 and CDR2 are SGHTA and FQGNSA. Trimming cost V 6 bases and J 2 bases, with 17 bases left between them.

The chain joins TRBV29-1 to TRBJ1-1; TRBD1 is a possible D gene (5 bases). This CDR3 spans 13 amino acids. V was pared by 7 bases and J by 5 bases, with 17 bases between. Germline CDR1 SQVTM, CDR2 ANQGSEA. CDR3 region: CSAKAGGRTEAFF. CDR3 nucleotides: TGCAGCGCCAAAGCGGGGGGAAGGACTGAAGCTTTCTTT. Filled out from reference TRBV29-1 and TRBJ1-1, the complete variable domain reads SAVISQKPSRDICQRGTSLTIQCQVDSQVTMMFWYRQQPGQSLTLIATANQGSEATYESGFVIDKFPISRPNLTFSTLTVSNMSPEDSSIYLCSAKAGGRTEAFFGQGTRLTVV.

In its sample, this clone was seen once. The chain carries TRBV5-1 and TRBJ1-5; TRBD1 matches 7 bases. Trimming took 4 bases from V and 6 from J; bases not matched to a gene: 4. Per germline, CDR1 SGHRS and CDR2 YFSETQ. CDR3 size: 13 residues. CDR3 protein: CASSLTGFQPQHF. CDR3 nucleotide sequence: TGCGCCAGCAGCCTGACAGGGTTTCAGCCCCAGCATTTT.

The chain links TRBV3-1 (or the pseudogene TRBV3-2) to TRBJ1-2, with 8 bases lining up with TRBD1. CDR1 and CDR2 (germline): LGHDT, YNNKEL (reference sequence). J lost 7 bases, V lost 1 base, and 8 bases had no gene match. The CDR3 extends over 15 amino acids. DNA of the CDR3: TGTGCCAGCAGCCAAGTGCAGGGGGCGGGTAGTGGCTACACCTTC. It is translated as CASSQVQGAGSGYTF.

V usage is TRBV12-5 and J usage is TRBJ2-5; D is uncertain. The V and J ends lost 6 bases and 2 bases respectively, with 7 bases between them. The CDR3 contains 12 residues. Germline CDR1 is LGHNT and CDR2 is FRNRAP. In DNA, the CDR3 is TGTGCTAGTGGGCAGGTTCAAGAGACCCAGTACTTC. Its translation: CASGQVQETQYF.

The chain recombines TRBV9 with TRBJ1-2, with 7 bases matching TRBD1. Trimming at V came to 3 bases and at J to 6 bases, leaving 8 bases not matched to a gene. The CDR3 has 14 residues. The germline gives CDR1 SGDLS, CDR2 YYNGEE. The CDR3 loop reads CASSADGTANGYTF. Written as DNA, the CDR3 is TGTGCCAGCAGCGCCGACGGGACAGCAAATGGCTACACCTTC.

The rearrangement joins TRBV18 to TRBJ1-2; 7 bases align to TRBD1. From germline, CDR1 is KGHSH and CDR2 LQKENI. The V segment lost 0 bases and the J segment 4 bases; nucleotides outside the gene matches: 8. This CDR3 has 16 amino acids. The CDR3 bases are TGTGCCAGCTCACCACCAGCCCAGGCAGGGGGCTATGGCTACACCTTC. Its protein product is CASSPPAQAGGYGYTF.

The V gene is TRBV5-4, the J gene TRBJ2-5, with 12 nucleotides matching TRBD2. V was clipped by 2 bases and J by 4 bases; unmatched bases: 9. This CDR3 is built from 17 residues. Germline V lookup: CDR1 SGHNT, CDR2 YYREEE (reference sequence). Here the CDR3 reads CASSFRLAGANTETQYF. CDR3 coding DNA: TGTGCCAGCAGCTTCAGACTAGCGGGGGCCAACACAGAGACCCAGTACTTC.

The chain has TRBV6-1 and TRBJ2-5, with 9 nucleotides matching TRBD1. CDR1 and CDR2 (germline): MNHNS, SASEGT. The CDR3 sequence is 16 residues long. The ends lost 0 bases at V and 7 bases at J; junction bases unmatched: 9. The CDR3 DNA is TGTGCCAGCAGTGAAGCAGGAACAGGGGGCACGGGGACCCAGTACTTC. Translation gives CASSEAGTGGTGTQYF.

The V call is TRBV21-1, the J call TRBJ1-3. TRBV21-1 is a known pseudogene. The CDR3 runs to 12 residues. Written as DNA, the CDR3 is TGTGCCAGCAGCAAAGTTAGAAACACCATATATTTT. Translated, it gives CASSKVRNTIYF.

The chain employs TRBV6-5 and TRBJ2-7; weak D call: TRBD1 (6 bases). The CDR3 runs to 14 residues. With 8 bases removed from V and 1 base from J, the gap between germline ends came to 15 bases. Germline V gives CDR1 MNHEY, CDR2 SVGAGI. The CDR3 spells CASQGAGASYEQYF. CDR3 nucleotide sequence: TGTGCCAGCCAAGGGGCAGGGGCATCCTACGAGCAGTACTTC.

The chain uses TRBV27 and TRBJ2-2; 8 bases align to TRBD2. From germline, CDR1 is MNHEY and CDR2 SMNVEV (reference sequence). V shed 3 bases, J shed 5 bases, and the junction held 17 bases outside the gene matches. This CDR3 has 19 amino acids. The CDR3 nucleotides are TGTGCCAGCAGTTTTGGGACTAGTCGAGGGGGAGGTCGGACCGGGGAGCTGTTTTTT. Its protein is CASSFGTSRGGGRTGELFF.

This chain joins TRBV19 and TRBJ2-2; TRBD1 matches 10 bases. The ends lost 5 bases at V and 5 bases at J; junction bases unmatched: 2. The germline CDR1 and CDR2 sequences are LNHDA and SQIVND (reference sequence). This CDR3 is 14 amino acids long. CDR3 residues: CASSPGQGTGELFF. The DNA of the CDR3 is TGTGCCAGTAGTCCGGGACAGGGGACCGGGGAGCTGTTTTTT.

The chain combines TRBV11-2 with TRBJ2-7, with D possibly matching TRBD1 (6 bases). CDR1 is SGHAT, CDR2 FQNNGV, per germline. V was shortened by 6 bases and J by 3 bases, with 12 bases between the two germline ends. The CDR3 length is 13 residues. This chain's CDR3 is CASSSGHLYEQYF. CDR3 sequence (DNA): TGTGCCAGCAGTTCGGGACACCTCTACGAGCAGTACTTC. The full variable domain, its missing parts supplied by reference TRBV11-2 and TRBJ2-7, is EAGVAQSPRYKIIEKRQSVAFWCNPISGHATLYWYQQILGQGPKLLIQFQNNGVVDDSQLPKDRFSAERLKGVDSTLKIQPAKLEDSAVYLCASSSGHLYEQYFGPGTRLTVT.

This CDR3 reads CASSFRGGSGGAWYNEQFF. Here the CDR3 DNA reads TGTGCCAGCAGCTTCCGTGGTGGTAGCGGGGGGGCGTGGTACAATGAGCAGTTCTTC. The chain employs TRBV13 and TRBJ2-1; TRBD2 aligns across 11 bases. The CDR3 contains 19 residues. Germline CDR1 and CDR2: PRHDT and FYEKMQ (reference sequence). Unmatched junction bases numbered 14, after V lost 3 bases and J lost 4 bases.

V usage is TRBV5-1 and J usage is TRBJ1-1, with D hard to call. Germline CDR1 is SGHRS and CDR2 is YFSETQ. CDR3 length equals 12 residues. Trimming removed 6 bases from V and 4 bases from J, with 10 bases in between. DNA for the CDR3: TGCGCCAGCACCGATTCGAGCACTGAAGCTTTCTTT. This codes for CASTDSSTEAFF. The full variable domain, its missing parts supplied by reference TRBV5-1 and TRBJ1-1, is KAGVTQTPRYLIKTRGQQVTLSCSPISGHRSVSWYQQTPGQGLQFLFEYFSETQRNKGNFPGRFSGRQFSNSRSEMNVSTLELGDSALYLCASTDSSTEAFFGQGTRLTVV.